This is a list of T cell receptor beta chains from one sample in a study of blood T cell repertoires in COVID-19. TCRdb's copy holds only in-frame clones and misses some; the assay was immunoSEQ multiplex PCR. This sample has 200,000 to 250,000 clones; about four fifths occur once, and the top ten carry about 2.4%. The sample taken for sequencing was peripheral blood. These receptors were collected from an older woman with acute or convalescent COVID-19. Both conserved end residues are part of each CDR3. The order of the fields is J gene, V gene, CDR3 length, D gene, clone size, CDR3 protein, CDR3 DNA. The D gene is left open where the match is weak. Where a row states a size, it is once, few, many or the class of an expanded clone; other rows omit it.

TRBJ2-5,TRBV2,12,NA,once,CASSDRGETQYF,TGTGCCAGCAGTGACCGCGGAGAGACCCAGTACTTC
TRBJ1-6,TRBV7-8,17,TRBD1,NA,CASSLMSPGQGRSPLHF,TGTGCCAGCAGCTTAATGTCCCCGGGACAGGGTCGGTCACCCCTCCACTTT
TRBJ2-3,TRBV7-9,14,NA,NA,CAVQKTGFGDTQYF,TGTGCCGTGCAGAAAACAGGATTTGGAGATACGCAGTATTTT
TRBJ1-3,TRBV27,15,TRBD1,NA,CASAPGQHSGNTIYF,TGTGCCAGCGCCCCGGGACAGCACTCTGGAAACACCATATATTTT
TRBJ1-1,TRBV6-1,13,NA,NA,CASSELVGASAFF,TGTGCCAGCAGTGAATTGGTAGGGGCATCCGCTTTCTTT
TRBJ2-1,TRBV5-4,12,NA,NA,CAEGEGDNEQFF,TGTGCCGAGGGGGAGGGGGACAATGAGCAGTTCTTC
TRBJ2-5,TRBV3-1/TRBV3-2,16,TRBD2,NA,CASSRNSGGRQETQYF,TGTGCCAGCAGCCGGAATAGCGGGGGAAGACAAGAGACCCAGTACTTC
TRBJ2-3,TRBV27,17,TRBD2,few,CASSPRTSGGATDTQYF,TGTGCCAGCAGTCCCCGGACTAGCGGGGGGGCAACAGATACGCAGTATTTT
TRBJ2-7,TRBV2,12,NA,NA,CASSQETYEQYF,TGTGCCAGCAGCCAAGAGACCTACGAGCAGTACTTC
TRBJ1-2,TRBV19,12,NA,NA,CASSNTYYGYTF,TGTGCCAGTAGTAACACCTACTATGGCTACACCTTC
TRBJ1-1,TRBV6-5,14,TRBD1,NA,CASSETGKNTEAFF,TGTGCCAGCAGCGAGACAGGGAAGAACACTGAAGCTTTCTTT
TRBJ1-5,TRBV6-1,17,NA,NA,CASSEPGHAYSNQPQHF,TGTGCCAGCAGTGAACCGGGTCACGCTTATAGCAATCAGCCCCAGCATTTT
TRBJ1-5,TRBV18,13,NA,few,CASSSQGNQPQHF,TGTGCCAGCTCATCGCAGGGTAATCAGCCCCAGCATTTT
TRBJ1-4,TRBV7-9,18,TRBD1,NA,CASSLVGTGGTSGEKLFF,TGTGCCAGCAGCTTAGTTGGGACAGGGGGGACGTCGGGTGAAAAACTGTTTTTT
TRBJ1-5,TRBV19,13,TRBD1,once,CASSTHRGEPQHF,TGTGCCAGTAGTACCCACAGGGGAGAGCCCCAGCATTTT
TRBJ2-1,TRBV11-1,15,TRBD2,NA,CASSSLAGGKNEQFF,TGTGCCAGCAGCTCGCTAGCGGGGGGCAAGAATGAGCAGTTCTTC
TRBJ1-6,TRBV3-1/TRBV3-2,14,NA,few,CASSQDWRNSPLHF,TGTGCCAGCAGCCAAGATTGGCGGAATTCACCCCTCCACTTT
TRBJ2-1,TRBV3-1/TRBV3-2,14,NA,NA,CASSQLSVYSEQFF,TGTGCCAGCAGCCAATTAAGCGTATATAGCGAGCAGTTCTTC
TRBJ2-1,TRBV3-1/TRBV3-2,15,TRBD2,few,CASSQDLSGGGEQFF,TGTGCCAGCAGCCAAGATCTTAGCGGGGGCGGGGAGCAGTTCTTC
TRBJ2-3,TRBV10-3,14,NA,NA,CAINRADGADTQYF,TGTGCCATAAACCGGGCCGACGGGGCAGATACGCAGTATTTT
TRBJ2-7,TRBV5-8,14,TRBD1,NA,CASSPRDRVYEQYF,TGTGCCAGCAGCCCCCGGGACAGGGTCTACGAGCAGTACTTC
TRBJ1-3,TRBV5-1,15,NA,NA,CASSLGPGPGNTIYF,TGCGCCAGCAGCTTGGGTCCAGGGCCTGGAAACACCATATATTTT
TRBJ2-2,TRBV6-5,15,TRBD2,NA,CASSRLALNTGELFF,TGTGCCAGCAGTCGACTAGCGCTAAACACCGGGGAGCTGTTTTTT
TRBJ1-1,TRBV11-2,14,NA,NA,CASSSVGGTTEAFF,TGTGCCAGCAGTTCTGTTGGGGGGACCACTGAAGCTTTCTTT
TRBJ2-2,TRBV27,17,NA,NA,CASSSTSATPNTGELFF,TGTGCCAGCAGTTCCACCTCGGCGACTCCGAACACCGGGGAGCTGTTTTTT
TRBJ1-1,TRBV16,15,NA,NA,CASSQSVSGGTEAFF,TGTGCCAGCAGCCAATCAGTGTCGGGAGGCACTGAAGCTTTCTTT
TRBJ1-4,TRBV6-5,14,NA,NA,CASNRGSVDEKLFF,TGTGCCAGCAATCGTGGCAGTGTTGATGAAAAACTGTTTTTT
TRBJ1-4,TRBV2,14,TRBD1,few,CASSWTGLNEKLFF,TGTGCCAGCAGTTGGACAGGGCTTAATGAAAAACTGTTTTTT
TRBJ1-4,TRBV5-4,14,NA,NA,CASSLGGENEKLFF,TGTGCCAGCAGCTTGGGGGGGGAAAATGAAAAACTGTTTTTT
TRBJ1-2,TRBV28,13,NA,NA,CASSLDTNYGYTF,TGTGCCAGCAGTCTGGACACTAACTATGGCTACACCTTC
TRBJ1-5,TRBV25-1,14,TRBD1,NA,CASSQTGVTQPQHF,TGTGCCAGCAGCCAGACAGGGGTTACCCAGCCCCAGCATTTT
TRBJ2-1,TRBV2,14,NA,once,CASSDRNRVNEQFF,TGTGCCAGCAGTGACAGAAACCGGGTGAATGAGCAGTTCTTC
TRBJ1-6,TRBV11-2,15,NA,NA,CASSLDRGGLSPLHF,TGTGCCAGCAGCTTAGATCGTGGAGGACTCTCACCCCTCCACTTT
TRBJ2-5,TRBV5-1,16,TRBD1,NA,CASSLGTGGPLETQYF,TGCGCCAGCAGCCTAGGGACAGGGGGCCCTTTGGAGACCCAGTACTTC
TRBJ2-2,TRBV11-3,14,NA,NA,CASSLVGGTGELFF,TGTGCCAGCAGCTTAGTCGGGGGAACCGGGGAGCTGTTTTTT
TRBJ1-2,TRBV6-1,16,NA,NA,CASSERTSQGFHGYTF,TGTGCCAGCAGCGAACGCACCTCCCAGGGTTTTCATGGCTACACCTTC
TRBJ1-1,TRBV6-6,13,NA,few,CASRGGQNTEAFF,TGTGCCAGCAGGGGGGGTCAGAACACTGAAGCTTTCTTT
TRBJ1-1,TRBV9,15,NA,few,CASSVDPGTITEAFF,TGTGCCAGCAGCGTAGATCCAGGGACTATCACTGAAGCTTTCTTT
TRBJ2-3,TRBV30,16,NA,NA,CAATTPRGAGSGTQYF,TGTGCCGCAACTACTCCCCGAGGGGCGGGGAGCGGTACGCAGTATTTT
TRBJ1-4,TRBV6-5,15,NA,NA,CASSYSGGSGEKLFF,TGTGCCAGCAGTTACTCGGGGGGGTCCGGCGAAAAACTGTTTTTT
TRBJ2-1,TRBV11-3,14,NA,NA,CASSGWAGSNEQFF,TGTGCCAGCAGCGGGTGGGCTGGCAGCAATGAGCAGTTCTTC
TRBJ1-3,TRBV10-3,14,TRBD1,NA,CAIRGQGAGNTIYF,TGTGCCATACGGGGGCAGGGGGCTGGAAACACCATATATTTT
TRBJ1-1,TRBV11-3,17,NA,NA,CASSLLGTWKGNTEAFF,TGTGCCAGCAGCTTGCTGGGGACATGGAAAGGGAACACTGAAGCTTTCTTT
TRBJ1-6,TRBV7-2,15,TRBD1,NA,CASSSGQPYNSPLHF,TGTGCCAGCAGCTCGGGACAGCCCTATAATTCACCCCTCCACTTT
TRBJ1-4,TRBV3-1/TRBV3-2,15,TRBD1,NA,CASSPHTGEGEKLFF,TGTGCCAGCAGCCCCCATACAGGGGAAGGGGAAAAACTGTTTTTT
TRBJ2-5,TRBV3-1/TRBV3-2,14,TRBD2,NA,CASSASGAQETQYF,TGTGCCAGCAGCGCTAGCGGGGCCCAAGAGACCCAGTACTTC